The 16 T cell receptor beta chains below all came from one sample that was sequenced in a study of cytomegalovirus exposure and HLA in healthy donors. Primers: 60 Vbeta forward and 13 Jbeta reverse. Produced via immunoSEQ multiplex PCR; TCRdb's table is partial and in-frame only. The sample consists of roughly 170,000 clones, approximately 72% of them appearing once. The sequencing sample was made of PBMCs. Receptor source: a female donor in good health and CMV-seronegative.

This clone came up once. The V call is TRBV6-1, the J call TRBJ2-5, with D possibly being TRBD2 (6 bases). Trimming shortened V by 5 bases and J by 1 base, and 11 bases separated the two germline ends. CDR3 length equals 14 residues. Germline CDR1 is MNHNS and CDR2 is SASEGT. The CDR3 is CASSPRDSQETQYF. The CDR3 bases are TGTGCCAGCAGTCCCCGGGACTCCCAAGAGACCCAGTACTTC.

The rearrangement links TRBV5-6 to TRBJ1-2, with D perhaps matching TRBD1 (6 bases). This CDR3 comprises 14 residues. Germline CDR1 and CDR2: SGHDT and YYEEEE. The V end lost 3 bases, the J end lost 4 bases, and 13 bases lay between the germline ends. The CDR3, as DNA: TGTGCCAGCAGCTCCGCAGGGGCAATCTATGGCTACACCTTC. It codes for CASSSAGAIYGYTF.

The V gene is TRBV30, the J gene TRBJ2-1; 10 positions agree with TRBD2. The CDR3 has 16 amino acids. The V gene's germline CDR1 is GTSNPN and CDR2 SVGIG (reference sequence). V lost 7 bases and J lost 0; bases outside the gene matches: 9. CDR3 coding DNA: TGTGCCTCGAACGGAGCGGGGGGGTTCTCCTACAATGAGCAGTTCTTC. Its translation: CASNGAGGFSYNEQFF.

J is TRBJ2-2 and V is TRBV4-3; 7 bases match TRBD1. The germline V gene encodes CDR1 LGHNA and CDR2 YSLEER. J was trimmed by 4 bases and V by 8 bases; bases with no gene match: 4. The CDR3 runs 13 residues. CDR3 residues: CASRNRGTGELFF. DNA of the CDR3: TGCGCCAGCCGTAACAGGGGCACCGGGGAGCTGTTTTTT.

This chain links TRBV15 with TRBJ1-2; 8 bases line up with TRBD1. The germline V gene encodes CDR1 LNHNV and CDR2 YYDKDF (reference sequence). The CDR3 is made up of 13 amino acids. J lost 7 bases, V lost 3 bases, and 4 bases had no gene match. The CDR3 region is CATSRDRARGYTF. In DNA form, the CDR3 reads TGTGCCACCAGCAGGGACAGGGCGCGTGGCTACACCTTC.

The V and J genes are TRBV28 and TRBJ2-3, with D perhaps TRBD2 (6 bases). Germline assignment: CDR1 MDHEN and CDR2 SYDVKM. This CDR3 is built from 17 residues. V lost 6 bases, J lost 0 bases, and 19 bases lay in between. In DNA form, the CDR3 reads TGTGCCAGCAGCCGCGAGGTAGCGGAAACTAGCACAGATACGCAGTATTTT. Translated: CASSREVAETSTDTQYF.

The genes are TRBV7-9 and TRBJ1-1; TRBD1 matches at 7 bases. The CDR3 contains 12 residues. Germline assignment: CDR1 SEHNR and CDR2 FQNEAQ (reference sequence). With 6 bases clipped from V and 7 bases from J, the junction kept 5 bases outside the gene matches. The CDR3 loop is CASSTWTGEAFF. In DNA, the CDR3 is TGTGCCAGCAGTACCTGGACAGGTGAAGCTTTCTTT.

This chain joins TRBV9 and TRBJ2-5; TRBD1 matches at 11 bases. V lost 4 bases, J lost 7 bases, and 6 bases stayed unmatched. Germline CDR1 and CDR2: SGDLS and YYNGEE. The CDR3 consists of 14 residues. The chain's CDR3 is CASSPPGTGGTQYF. CDR3 sequence (DNA): TGTGCCAGCAGCCCTCCCGGGACAGGGGGGACCCAGTACTTC. Based on the CDR3 plus reference TRBV9 and TRBJ2-5, the full variable domain is DSGVTQTPKHLITATGQRVTLRCSPRSGDLSVYWYQQSLDQGLQFLIQYYNGEERAKGNILERFSAQQFPDLHSELNLSSLELGDSALYFCASSPPGTGGTQYFGPGTRLLVL.

This chain uses TRBV5-1 with TRBJ2-5, with 12 bases lining up with TRBD2. The germline V gene encodes CDR1 SGHRS and CDR2 YFSETQ. The V segment lost 0 bases and the J segment 5 bases; nucleotides outside the gene matches: 8. The CDR3 loop spans 17 amino acids. The CDR3 nucleotides read TGCGCCAGCAGCTTGGGGCTAGCGGGAGGGCCCGGGGAGACCCAGTACTTC. Its translation: CASSLGLAGGPGETQYF.

This chain uses TRBV7-8 with TRBJ2-2; 8 bases are a match to TRBD2. V lost 5 bases, J lost 2 bases, and 7 bases stayed unmatched. Germline values: CDR1 SGHVS, CDR2 FQNEAQ. This CDR3 comprises 16 residues. CDR3 bases: TGTGCCAGCAGCCTCCGTCGGGGGGGCAACACCGGGGAGCTGTTTTTT. Its translation is CASSLRRGGNTGELFF.

This chain connects TRBV19 to TRBJ1-4, with TRBD1 matching over 11 bases. The length of the CDR3 is 16 residues. V shed 4 bases, J shed 7 bases, and the junction held 8 bases outside the gene matches. CDR1 is LNHDA and CDR2 is SQIVND in the germline V gene (reference sequence). CDR3 DNA sequence: TGTGCCAGTAGTACCGGACAGGGGGCTGGATTTGAAAAACTGTTTTTT. The encoded protein is CASSTGQGAGFEKLFF.

The chain combines TRBV12-5 with TRBJ1-3, with D uncertain. The length of the CDR3 is 15 residues. Trimming pared 5 bases from V and 3 bases from J, leaving 14 bases between. CDR1 is LGHNT and CDR2 is FRNRAP in the germline V gene. The CDR3 nucleotides read TGTGCTAGTGGTCCTGGAGCTTTCGGTGGAAACACCATATATTTT. Translation gives CASGPGAFGGNTIYF. Looking up the rest from reference TRBV12-5 and TRBJ1-3 gives the full variable domain: DARVTQTPRHKVTEMGQEVTMRCQPILGHNTVFWYRQTMMQGLELLAYFRNRAPLDDSGMPKDRFSAEMPDATLATLKIQPSEPRDSAVYFCASGPGAFGGNTIYFGEGSWLTVV.

In its sample, this clone was seen a few times. The chain couples TRBV27 to TRBJ1-4; 7 bases map to TRBD1. CDR3 length: 17 residues. V was pared by 6 bases and J by 3 bases, with 13 bases of the junction left unmatched. Germline loops: CDR1 MNHEY, CDR2 SMNVEV (reference sequence). The CDR3 nucleotides are TGTGCCAGCAGCGAACTACCTCCGGGACAGTCTAATGAAAAACTGTTTTTT. Translating gives CASSELPPGQSNEKLFF.

The chain joins TRBV14 to TRBJ2-3; TRBD2 agrees at 8 bases. The germline CDR1 and CDR2 sequences are SGHDN and FVKESK. CDR3 size: 14 residues. With V trimmed by 6 bases and J by 3 bases, 5 bases remained unmatched. The CDR3 region is CASSLRGATDTQYF. The CDR3 DNA sequence: TGTGCCAGCAGTTTGCGGGGGGCGACAGATACGCAGTATTTT.

The chain has TRBV6-6 and TRBJ2-2, with 7 bases fitting TRBD1. Germline V gene lookup returns CDR1 MNHNY and CDR2 SVGAGI (reference sequence). The CDR3 loop spans 15 amino acids. V lost 6 bases to trimming and J lost 1 base; unmatched junction nucleotides: 5. The CDR3 DNA sequence: TGTGCCAGCAGCACGACAGGGATGAACACCGGGGAGCTGTTTTTT. It is translated as CASSTTGMNTGELFF.

The gene calls are TRBV29-1 and TRBJ2-3; 10 bases match TRBD2. The germline V gene encodes CDR1 SQVTM and CDR2 ANQGSEA. The J segment lost 4 bases and the V segment lost 4 bases, leaving 11 bases of the junction unmatched. The CDR3 is made up of 16 amino acids. CDR3 amino acids: CSVVHHSSGSADTQYF. For the CDR3, the DNA is TGCAGCGTTGTCCACCACTCTAGCGGGAGTGCAGATACGCAGTATTTT.